This T cell receptor beta chain is drawn from a study of cytomegalovirus exposure and HLA in healthy donors. The PCR employed 60 Vbeta primers together with 13 Jbeta primers. The assay was immunoSEQ multiplex PCR, and TCRdb's table has in-frame clones only and misses some. The repertoire holds roughly 90,000 clones, 65% to 85% seen once, with around 2.3% in the top ten. General observations from the study: The listing of roughly 160 TCR beta chains classed them as cytomegalovirus-associated.

V shed 5 bases, J shed 6 bases, and the junction held 7 bases outside the gene matches. This CDR3 region has 14 residues. Germline V gene sequence: CDR1 SGDLS, CDR2 YYNGEE. For this clone: The antigen is unknown.

The clonotype originates from a man aged 18-30 years in good health and CMV-seronegative. The sequenced material came from PBMCs. The chain recombines TRBV9 with TRBJ2-7, with 11 bases fitting TRBD2. For the CDR3, the DNA is TGTGCCAGCAGTCCCACTAGCGGGAGCTCCGAGCAGTACTTC. This translates into CASSPTSGSSEQYF.